This T cell receptor (beta chain) was found in a study of CD8 T cells in ankylosing spondylitis. Overall study results and limits: Within peripheral blood, clones linked to disease were CD8+ and relatively rare. Earlier literature documents some of the motif variants in reactive arthritis synovial fluid and blood. A TCR beta motif made of several highly homologous variants seemed typical of ankylosing spondylitis blood.

With 1 base removed from V and 5 bases from J, the gap between germline ends came to 9 bases. The CDR3 is made up of 13 amino acids. Germline V gene data show CDR1 as SGHKS and CDR2 as YYEKEE (reference sequence). Quantitative 5'-RACE was performed with molecular barcodes, and it yielded the TCR beta libraries. TCRdb itself ran the 5' RACE reads through MiXCR, one entry per CDR3 protein. The data contain around 540,000 distinct CDR3 sequences, roughly 13% of them singletons. As to this clonotype: Its antigen is not known.

Material: blood, either unsorted or a sorted T cell fraction (not recorded which). The receptor was derived from a male donor with ankylosing spondylitis. This chain uses TRBV5-5 with TRBJ2-5; D perhaps matches TRBD1 (5 bases). Here the CDR3 DNA reads TGTGCCAGCAGCTTGCAGGGAACGGAGACCCAGTACTTC. Translating gives CASSLQGTETQYF.